The clone carrying this TCR beta chain was detected only once. This sample was taken from a study of blood T cell repertoires in COVID-19. Across the whole study: T cells, B-cell-depleted T cells, or PBMCs supplied cDNA or gDNA.

Produced via immunoSEQ multiplex PCR; TCRdb's table is partial and in-frame only. This repertoire shows 250,000 to 300,000 clones, about 90% found once; its top ten account for 1.2%. Sequencing used PBMCs or T cells enriched from blood (not recorded which). The sequence derives from a human donor in a cohort exposed to, infected with or recovered from COVID-19 (not recorded which). The donor label of this sample is uncertain.

CDR3 DNA: TGTGCCTGGAGTGCCACACTTGCGGACTATGGCTACACCTTC. Translation gives CAWSATLADYGYTF. The chain couples TRBV30 to TRBJ1-2, with D unclear. Per the germline V gene, CDR1 is GTSNPN and CDR2 is SVGIG (reference sequence). The germline V and J ends were trimmed by 1 base and 3 bases, with 12 bases remaining between them. The CDR3 has 14 amino acids. Full variable domain (missing parts from reference TRBV30 and TRBJ1-2): SQTIHQWPATLVQPVGSPLSLECTVEGTSNPNLYWYRQAAGRGLQLLFYSVGIGQISSEVPQNLSASRPQDRQFILSSKKLLLSDSGFYLCAWSATLADYGYTFGSGTRLTVV.